Listed here are 20 T cell receptor beta chains from one sample, sequenced in a study of T cells in Graves' hyperthyroidism and ophthalmopathy. RNA transcripts were the template for amplifying TCR beta CDR3 regions. The HTBI set primed first-round TCR CDR3 RT-PCR. TCRdb analysed the multiplex PCR reads with MiXCR anew, one entry per CDR3 protein. The sample holds about 420,000 distinct CDR3 sequences, 12% to 15% seen once. Material: blood. Receptors were obtained from a woman between 18 and 30 years old with Graves' hyperthyroidism.

On this clonotype: A much larger clone differs from this one at a single base, so this may be a read error. The chain has TRBV13 and TRBJ2-1, with D tentatively TRBD2 (5 bases). CDR1 is PRHDT, CDR2 FYEKMQ, per germline (reference sequence). This CDR3 contains 13 residues. CDR3 residues: CASSLRDGDERFF. The CDR3 bases are TGTGCCAGCAGCTTGAGGGATGGAGATGAGCGGTTCTTC.

CDR3 residues: CSARASVVPPFYGYTF. Written as DNA, the CDR3 is TGCAGTGCTCGGGCCTCTGTGGTCCCCCCGTTCTATGGCTACACCTTC. This chain connects TRBV20-1 to TRBJ1-2; D gene ambiguous. Trimming shortened V by 5 bases and J by 4 bases, and 23 bases separated the two germline ends. The germline gives CDR1 DFQATT, CDR2 SNEGSKA (reference sequence). CDR3 length: 16 amino acids.

As concerns this clonotype: Possible read error: a much larger clone is one base away. V gene TRBV11-2 combines with J gene TRBJ2-5; D is perhaps TRBD2 (6 bases). Germline V gene sequence: CDR1 SGHAT, CDR2 FQNNGV. The CDR3 runs to 15 residues. The V end lost 0 bases, the J end lost 7 bases, and 15 bases lay between the germline ends. The CDR3: CASSLEPSASGTQYF. CDR3 DNA sequence: TGTGCCAGCAGCTTAGAGCCTAGCGCCTCGGGGACCCAGTACTTC.

This clonotype was observed a handful of times. The rearrangement uses TRBV6-9 and TRBJ1-5; D unclear. In germline, CDR1 is MNHGY, CDR2 SVAAGI. The V gene lost 0 bases and the J gene lost 0 bases, with 15 bases spanning the gap. The CDR3 loop spans 18 amino acids. CDR3 residues: CASSYSDRGRYSNQPQHF. Here the CDR3 DNA reads TGTGCCAGCAGTTATTCGGACCGAGGGAGATATAGCAATCAGCCCCAGCATTTT.

This clonotype occurred many times. The V call is TRBV20-1, the J call TRBJ2-1; 7 nucleotides agree with TRBD1. CDR1 DFQATT and CDR2 SNEGSKA come from the germline V gene (reference sequence). V lost 6 bases, J lost 2 bases, and 7 bases stayed unmatched. The CDR3 is 14 residues long. The CDR3 DNA follows: TGCAGTGCCGTGCAGGGGGAAACCTACAATGAGCAGTTCTTC. Amino acids: CSAVQGETYNEQFF.

This clonotype was seen ten or more times. This chain connects TRBV28 to TRBJ2-3; D is ambiguous. Germline-derived CDR1 and CDR2 are MDHEN and SYDVKM. V lost 6 bases and J 4 bases, leaving 11 bases between the germline ends. This CDR3 is built from 13 residues. Written as DNA, the CDR3 is TGTGCCAGCAGGACCCGTAATCCAGATACGCAGTATTTT. Translating gives CASRTRNPDTQYF.

The chain employs TRBV4-2 and TRBJ2-7, with 8 bases lining up with TRBD2. The V segment lost 0 bases and the J segment 3 bases; nucleotides outside the gene matches: 10. The CDR3 spans 17 residues. In germline, CDR1 is LGHNA, CDR2 YNFKEQ. In DNA form, the CDR3 reads TGTGCCAGCAGCCAAGATCCCGGGACTAGAAGTTTCTACGAGCAGTACTTC. This encodes CASSQDPGTRSFYEQYF.

This chain's CDR3 is CASSAQTDTQYF. CDR3 nucleotides: TGTGCCAGCAGCGCCCAGACAGATACGCAGTATTTT. The chain links TRBV9 to TRBJ2-3; D gene unclear. The CDR3 runs to 12 residues. Trimming pared 3 bases from V and 3 bases from J, leaving 5 bases between. Looked up from germline, CDR1 is SGDLS and CDR2 is YYNGEE.

Many counts were recorded for this clonotype. CDR3 region: CASSFDRGGGYTF. The CDR3, as DNA: TGTGCCAGCAGTTTTGACAGGGGAGGTGGCTACACCTTC. The gene calls are TRBV2 and TRBJ1-2; 8 bases are a match to TRBD1. J was trimmed by 7 bases and V by 5 bases; bases with no gene match: 6. Germline CDR1 is SNHLY and CDR2 is FYNNEI. The CDR3 is made up of 13 amino acids.

In its sample, this clonotype was seen many times. The V call is TRBV28, the J call TRBJ1-2; D is ambiguous. CDR1 and CDR2 from the germline V gene are MDHEN and SYDVKM. V lost 5 bases and J 3 bases, leaving 7 bases between the germline ends. The CDR3 totals 12 residues. CDR3 region: CASSRSDYGYTF. For the CDR3, the DNA is TGTGCCAGCAGTCGCTCAGACTATGGCTACACCTTC.

This clonotype was counted at least ten times. V and J are TRBV20-1 and TRBJ2-7, with D unresolved. The germline V and J ends were trimmed by 0 bases and 0 bases, with 6 bases remaining between them. CDR3 size: 13 residues. Germline loops: CDR1 DFQATT, CDR2 SNEGSKA (reference sequence). CDR3 sequence (DNA): TGCAGTGCTAGAGAACAGAGCTCCTACGAGCAGTACTTC. It yields the protein CSAREQSSYEQYF.

This clonotype has more than one count but fewer than ten. The chain is built from TRBV4-1 and TRBJ2-7; TRBD1 might be the D (5 bases). The CDR3 extends over 14 amino acids. The germline gives CDR1 MGHRA, CDR2 YSYEKL. V was trimmed by 1 base and J by 2 bases, leaving 9 bases between them. Here the CDR3 DNA reads TGCGCCAGCAGCCAAGGCAGGGTCCCCTACGAGCAGTACTTC. Translating gives CASSQGRVPYEQYF.

This clonotype was counted ten times or more. The J gene is TRBJ1-1, the V gene TRBV3-1; 7 nucleotides line up with TRBD1. Germline CDR1 reads LGHDT; CDR2 reads YNNKEL (reference sequence). The CDR3 has 16 amino acids. Trimming took 1 base from V and 6 from J; bases not matched to a gene: 11. The CDR3 loop is CASSQGAGGGLAEAFF. The CDR3 coding sequence is TGTGCCAGCAGCCAAGGGGCAGGGGGAGGTTTGGCTGAAGCTTTCTTT. The variable domain in full, with the rest retrieved from reference TRBV3-1 and TRBJ1-1, is DTAVSQTPKYLVTQMGNDKSIKCEQNLGHDTMYWYKQDSKKFLKIMFSYNNKELIINETVPNRFSPKSPDKAHLNLHINSLELGDSAVYFCASSQGAGGGLAEAFFGQGTRLTVV.

This clonotype was recorded many times. The V and J genes are TRBV20-1 and TRBJ2-5; D is ambiguous. V lost 6 bases and J lost 2, with 13 bases in between. Germline CDR1 and CDR2: DFQATT and SNEGSKA (reference sequence). The CDR3 totals 13 residues. The CDR3 nucleotides are TGCAGTGCCGGCGTTGGTGTACAAGAGACCCAGTACTTC. This encodes CSAGVGVQETQYF.

At least ten counts were recorded for this clonotype. The V gene is TRBV20-1, the J gene TRBJ2-5; 9 positions match TRBD2. Germline-derived CDR1 and CDR2 are DFQATT and SNEGSKA (reference sequence). The CDR3 contains 15 residues. V shed 3 bases and J 5 bases; nucleotides not matched to a gene: 10. In DNA form, the CDR3 reads TGCAGTGCTAGTATTGGCGGGAGGGCCGAGGAGACCCAGTACTTC. Protein sequence: CSASIGGRAEETQYF.

This clonotype was counted many times. In nucleotides, the CDR3 is TGTGCCAGCGGGATGACCGGGACACCGGTTGAAGCTTTCTTT. Translating it yields CASGMTGTPVEAFF. The chain is built from TRBV11-2 and TRBJ1-1, with D possibly being TRBD1 (6 bases). Germline assignment: CDR1 SGHAT and CDR2 FQNNGV. V was pared by 8 bases and J by 7 bases, with 20 bases between. The CDR3 loop spans 14 amino acids. The whole variable domain, filled in from reference TRBV11-2 and TRBJ1-1, reads EAGVAQSPRYKIIEKRQSVAFWCNPISGHATLYWYQQILGQGPKLLIQFQNNGVVDDSQLPKDRFSAERLKGVDSTLKIQPAKLEDSAVYLCASGMTGTPVEAFFGQGTRLTVV.

This clonotype was picked up many times. This chain connects TRBV20-1 to TRBJ2-7; TRBD2 agrees at 14 bases. The CDR3 length is 15 residues. CDR1 is DFQATT, CDR2 SNEGSKA, per germline (reference sequence). The trim removed 3 bases at V and 6 bases at J, leaving 7 bases unmatched. In DNA, the CDR3 is TGCAGTGCTAGTGGGACTAGCGGGAGCGGATTCGAGCAGTACTTC. Protein sequence: CSASGTSGSGFEQYF.

This clonotype was observed many times. This chain uses TRBV28 with TRBJ1-4; 9 nucleotides agree with TRBD1. Per germline, CDR1 MDHEN and CDR2 SYDVKM. Trimming removed 2 bases from V and 6 bases from J; junction bases left unmatched: 10. The CDR3 is 17 amino acids. The CDR3, as DNA: TGTGCCAGCAGTTTAGGGGACAGGGCGGCGGAGTATGAAAAACTGTTTTTT. Protein: CASSLGDRAAEYEKLFF.

This clonotype was picked up many times. This rearrangement joins TRBV28 to TRBJ1-2; D gene ambiguous. CDR1 is MDHEN and CDR2 is SYDVKM in the germline V gene. The ends were cut back, 6 bases at V and 8 bases at J, with 19 bases in the middle. There are 14 residues in the CDR3. CDR3 region: CASRNPNTERGYTF. The DNA for the CDR3 is TGTGCCAGCAGGAACCCTAATACGGAAAGAGGCTACACCTTC.

Ten or more counts support this clonotype. This sequence joins TRBV20-1 and TRBJ2-7; 9 nucleotides match TRBD1. Germline lookup yields CDR1 DFQATT and CDR2 SNEGSKA (reference sequence). The CDR3 loop spans 15 amino acids. With 4 bases clipped from V and 1 base from J, the junction kept 8 bases outside the gene matches. The CDR3 sequence is CSAIPGDRDSYEQYF. The DNA of the CDR3 is TGCAGTGCTATACCCGGGGACAGGGATTCCTACGAGCAGTACTTC.